Following are 2 T cell receptor beta chains from one sample sequenced in a study of Ad26.COV2.S vaccination and SARS-CoV-2 variants. TCRdb keeps only in-frame clones here, not all; method: immunoSEQ multiplex PCR. The sample lists approximately 400,000 clones, roughly 84% seen once, with about 3.5% in the top ten. Treatment here: around 19 received Ad26.COV2.S at low or high dose, single or two shots; several received placebo; per-sample allocation not given. Following the first vaccine or placebo injection, samples were taken on day 63. Sample: peripheral blood, taken in a trial of Ad26.COV2.S vaccine versus placebo. Receptors originate from a person between 18 and 59 years old who received the Ad26.COV2.S COVID-19 vaccine or a placebo.

The chain couples TRBV6-2 or TRBV6-3 to TRBJ2-2; 7 positions match TRBD2. After removal of 4 bases from V and 6 bases from J, the junction contained 11 bases not matched to a gene. The CDR3 loop spans 16 amino acids. Per germline, CDR1 MNHEY and CDR2 SVGEGT. Here the CDR3 DNA reads TGTGCCAGCAGTTCGGGACTCATAGGGAGGGCCGGGGAGCTGTTTTTT. Residues: CASSSGLIGRAGELFF.

This chain joins TRBV18 and TRBJ1-3, with TRBD1 identical over 9 bases. With V trimmed by 3 bases and J by 1 base, 1 base remained unmatched. From germline, CDR1 is KGHSH and CDR2 LQKENI. This CDR3 is built from 15 residues. CDR3 sequence: CASSPGQGSGNTIYF. CDR3 nucleotides: TGTGCCAGCTCACCGGGACAGGGATCTGGAAACACCATATATTTT.